This paragraph covers one T cell receptor beta chain sequence. Profiled with immunoSEQ multiplex PCR; TCRdb holds only in-frame clones, not every one. The table shows around 310,000 clones, with around 89% occurring only once. The sample is drawn from a study of blood T cell repertoires in COVID-19. V dropped 7 bases and J dropped 2; count of bases not matched to a gene: 9. Germline loops: CDR1 LNHDA, CDR2 SQIVND (reference sequence). The CDR3 totals 16 residues. This chain uses TRBV19 with TRBJ2-2; 8 bases line up with TRBD1. This clonotype originated in a woman in her 40s who had recovered from COVID-19. The source material was PBMCs or T cells enriched from blood (not recorded which). CDR3 nucleotide sequence: TGTGCCAGTACCCCCGGGGCAGGGGGCAACACCGGGGAGCTGTTTTTT. Translating it yields CASTPGAGGNTGELFF.